The clone carrying this TCR beta chain was recorded a few times. Its antigen is as yet unknown. Germline V lookup: CDR1 SEHNR, CDR2 FQNEAQ (reference sequence). V gave up 1 base and J gave up 8 bases; unmatched junction bases: 10. CDR3 length equals 15 residues. Sample time point: week 23, last vaccination. The investigators gave 300 ug of mutant IDH1 20-mer peptide in each vaccine dose, together with topical imiquimod. This sample was taken from a study of a mutant IDH1 vaccine in newly diagnosed glioma. About the study: Of the patients given treatment, approximately 62% were male and approximately 38% were female, and a mean age of around 44 years was recorded. Patients were pretreated with radiotherapy, temozolomide, or both, mostly both.

Profiling relied on immunoSEQ multiplex PCR, and the TCRdb table lists in-frame clones only, not all of them. The table includes approximately 82,000 clones, 85% detected once. V gene TRBV7-9 combines with J gene TRBJ1-1; 7 bases map to TRBD1. The sequence came from a man aged 25 to 40 with glioma. Some clones in this sample may be carry-over from other donors' samples. The source was PBMCs, collected from a glioma patient whose treatment included an IDH1 peptide vaccine. CDR3 nucleotide sequence: TGTGCCAGCAGCTTAGGGAGGGGGCGCGATGAGGAAGCTTTCTTT. This gives the protein CASSLGRGRDEEAFF.